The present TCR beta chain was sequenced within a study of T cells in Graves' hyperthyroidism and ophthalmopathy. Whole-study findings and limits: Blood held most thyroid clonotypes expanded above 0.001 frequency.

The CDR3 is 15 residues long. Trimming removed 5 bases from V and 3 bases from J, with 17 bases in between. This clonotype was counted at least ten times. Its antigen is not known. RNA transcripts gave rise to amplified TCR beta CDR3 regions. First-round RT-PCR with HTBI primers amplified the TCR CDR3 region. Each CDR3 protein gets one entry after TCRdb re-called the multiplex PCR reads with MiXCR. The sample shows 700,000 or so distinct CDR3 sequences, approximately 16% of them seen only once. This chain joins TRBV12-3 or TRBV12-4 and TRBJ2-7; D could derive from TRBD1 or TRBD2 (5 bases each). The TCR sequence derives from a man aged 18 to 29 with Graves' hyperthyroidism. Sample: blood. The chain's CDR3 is CASSLGGLRHYEQYF. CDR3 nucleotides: TGTGCCAGCAGTCTTGGGGGATTAAGGCACTACGAGCAGTACTTC.